The rows below give T cell receptor beta chains drawn from one sample of a study of brain T cells in children with intractable seizures. Clones were sequenced by immunoSEQ multiplex PCR, and TCRdb holds only the in-frame ones, with some missing. The sample holds 60,000 to 65,000 clones, approximately 95% seen once. The input for sequencing was peripheral blood, taken at surgery. The receptors were sampled from a boy less than two years old with focal cortical dysplasia and intractable seizures. Each CDR3 is given with its conserved first and last residue. D genes are given only for firm matches. Only some rows state a clone size, as once, few, many or a class for expanded clones.

TRBV7-9	TRBJ1-1	-	15	TRBD1	TGTGCCAGCAGCTTAGCCCGGACAGGAGCGGCTGGGGGTTTCTTT	CASSLARTGAAGGFF
TRBV11-2	TRBJ2-3	once	15	-	TGTGCCAGCAGCTTAGACGGCGCTAGCACAGATACGCAGTATTTT	CASSLDGASTDTQYF
TRBV4-1	TRBJ2-4	-	15	-	TGCGCCAGCAGCCAGATTAGAACAGCCAAAAACATTCAGTACTTC	CASSQIRTAKNIQYF
TRBV4-3	TRBJ1-5	-	15	TRBD1	TGCGCCAGCAGCCACGGGACAGGCGAGGGTCAGCCCCAGCATTTT	CASSHGTGEGQPQHF
TRBV5-1	TRBJ2-1	-	16	TRBD2	TGCGCCAGCAGCTACCGGACTAGCGGGAACCACAATGAGCAGTTCTTC	CASSYRTSGNHNEQFF
TRBV2	TRBJ1-2	-	16	TRBD1	TGTGCCAGCAGTGACCCTAAGGGGGCTCTGGGGTATGGCTACACCTTC	CASSDPKGALGYGYTF
TRBV12-2	TRBJ2-7	-	15	-	TGTGCAAGCTTAGATTTGTGGCTCTCTCCCTACGAGCAGTACTTC	CASLDLWLSPYEQYF
TRBV4-1	TRBJ2-1	-	14	-	TGCGCCAGCAGCCAACCCCCGGTTGACAATGAGCAGTTCTTC	CASSQPPVDNEQFF
TRBV12-5	TRBJ1-5	-	15	-	TGTGCTAGTGGTTTCGGGGGATATAGCAATCAGCCCCAGCATTTT	CASGFGGYSNQPQHF
TRBV15	TRBJ2-3	-	15	TRBD1	TGTGCCACCGCCACCACAGGGGGAAACACAGATACGCAGTATTTT	CATATTGGNTDTQYF
TRBV18	TRBJ2-3	-	13	TRBD2	TGTGCCAGCTCACTTCGGGGGGCAGATACGCAGTATTTT	CASSLRGADTQYF